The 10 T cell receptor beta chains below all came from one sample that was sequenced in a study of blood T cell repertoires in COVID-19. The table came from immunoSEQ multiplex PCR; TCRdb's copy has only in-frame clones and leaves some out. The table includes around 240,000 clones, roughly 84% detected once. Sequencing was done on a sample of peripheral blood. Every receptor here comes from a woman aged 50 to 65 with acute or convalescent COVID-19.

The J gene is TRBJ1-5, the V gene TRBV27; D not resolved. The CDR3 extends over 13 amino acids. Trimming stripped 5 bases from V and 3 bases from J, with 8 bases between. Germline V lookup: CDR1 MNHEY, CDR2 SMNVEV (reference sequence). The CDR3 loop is CASSEQVNQPQHF. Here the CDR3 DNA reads TGTGCCAGCAGTGAACAAGTCAATCAGCCCCAGCATTTT.

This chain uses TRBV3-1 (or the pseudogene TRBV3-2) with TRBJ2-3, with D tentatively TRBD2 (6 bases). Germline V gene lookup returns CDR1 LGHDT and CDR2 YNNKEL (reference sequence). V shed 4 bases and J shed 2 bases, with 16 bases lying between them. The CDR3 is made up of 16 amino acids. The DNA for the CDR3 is TGTGCCAGCAGCCCCCCCCGGGTAGCGGACACAGATACGCAGTATTTT. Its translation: CASSPPRVADTDTQYF.

The DNA for the CDR3 is TGTGCCAGCAGCGTAGCGAATACACCTGAAGCTTTCTTT. Its translation is CASSVANTPEAFF. The chain joins TRBV9 to TRBJ1-1, with unresolved D. There are 13 residues in the CDR3. Germline lookup yields CDR1 SGDLS and CDR2 YYNGEE. V shed 0 bases and J shed 6 bases, with 9 bases lying between them.

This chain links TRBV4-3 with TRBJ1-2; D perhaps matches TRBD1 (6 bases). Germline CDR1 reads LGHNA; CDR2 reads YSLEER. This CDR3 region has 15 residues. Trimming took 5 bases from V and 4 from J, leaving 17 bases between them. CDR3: CASSENRVASYGYTF. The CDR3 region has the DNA TGCGCCAGCAGCGAGAACAGGGTGGCCTCCTATGGCTACACCTTC.

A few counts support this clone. The CDR3, as DNA: TGTGCCAGCGCGACAGGGTCCTATGGCTACACCTTC. It specifies CASATGSYGYTF. J is TRBJ1-2 and V is TRBV28; TRBD1 matches 7 bases. The V segment lost 8 bases and the J segment 4 bases; nucleotides outside the gene matches: 4. Germline V gives CDR1 MDHEN, CDR2 SYDVKM. CDR3 length: 12 residues.

CDR3 protein: CASSDPWNTEAFF. For the CDR3, the DNA is TGTGCCAGCAGTGACCCGTGGAACACTGAAGCTTTCTTT. The chain is built from TRBV25-1 and TRBJ1-1; unclear D gene. CDR3 length equals 13 residues. CDR1 and CDR2 (germline): MGHDK, SYGVNS. Trimming cost V 3 bases and J 1 base, with 6 bases left between them. The entire variable domain, with the rest obtained from reference TRBV25-1 and TRBJ1-1, is as follows: EADIYQTPRYLVIGTGKKITLECSQTMGHDKMYWYQQDPGMELHLIHYSYGVNSTEKGDLSSESTVSRIRTEHFPLTLESARPSHTSQYLCASSDPWNTEAFFGQGTRLTVV.

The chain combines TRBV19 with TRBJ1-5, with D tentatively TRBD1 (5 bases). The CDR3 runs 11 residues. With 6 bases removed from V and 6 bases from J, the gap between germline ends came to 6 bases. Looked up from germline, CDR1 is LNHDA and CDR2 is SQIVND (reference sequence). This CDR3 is CASSQGQPQHF. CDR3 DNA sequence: TGTGCCAGTAGCCAGGGTCAGCCCCAGCATTTT.

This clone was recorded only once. The CDR3 region has the DNA TGTGCCAGCAGTGCCCGGGACAGCGGGGGGGGCAATGAGCAGTTCTTC. The encoded protein is CASSARDSGGGNEQFF. The genes are TRBV6-1 and TRBJ2-1; 10 nucleotides align to TRBD2. Germline V gene data show CDR1 as MNHNS and CDR2 as SASEGT. V lost 4 bases, J lost 6 bases, and 9 bases stayed unmatched. The CDR3 spans 16 residues.

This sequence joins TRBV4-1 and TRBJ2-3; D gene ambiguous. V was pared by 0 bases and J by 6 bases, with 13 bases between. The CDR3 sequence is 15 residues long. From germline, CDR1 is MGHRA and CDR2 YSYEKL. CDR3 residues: CASSQDRLVGDTQYF. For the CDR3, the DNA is TGCGCCAGCAGCCAAGATCGCCTAGTTGGGGATACGCAGTATTTT.

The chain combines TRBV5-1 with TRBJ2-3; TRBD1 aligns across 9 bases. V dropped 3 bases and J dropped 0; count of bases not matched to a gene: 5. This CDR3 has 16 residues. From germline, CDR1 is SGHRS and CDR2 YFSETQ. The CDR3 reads CASSWGTGTSTDTQYF. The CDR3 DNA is TGCGCCAGCAGCTGGGGGACAGGGACTAGCACAGATACGCAGTATTTT.